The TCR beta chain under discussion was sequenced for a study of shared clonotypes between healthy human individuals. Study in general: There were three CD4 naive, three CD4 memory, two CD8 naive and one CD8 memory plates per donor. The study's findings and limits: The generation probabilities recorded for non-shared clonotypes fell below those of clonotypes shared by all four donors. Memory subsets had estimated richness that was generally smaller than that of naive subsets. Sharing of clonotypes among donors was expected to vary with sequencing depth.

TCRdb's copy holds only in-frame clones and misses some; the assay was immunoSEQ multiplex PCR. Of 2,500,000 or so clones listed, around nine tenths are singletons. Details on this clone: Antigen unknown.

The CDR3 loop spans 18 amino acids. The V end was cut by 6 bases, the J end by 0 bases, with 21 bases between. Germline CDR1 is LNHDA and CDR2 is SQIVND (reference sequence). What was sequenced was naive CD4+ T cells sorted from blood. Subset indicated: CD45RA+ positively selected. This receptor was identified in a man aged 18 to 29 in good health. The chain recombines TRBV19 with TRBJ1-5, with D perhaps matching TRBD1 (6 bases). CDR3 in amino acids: CASSIWAGAKYSNQPQHF. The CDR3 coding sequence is TGTGCCAGTAGCATTTGGGCAGGGGCGAAATATAGCAATCAGCCCCAGCATTTT. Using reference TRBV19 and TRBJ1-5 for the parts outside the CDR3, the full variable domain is DGGITQSPKYLFRKEGQNVTLSCEQNLNHDAMYWYRQDPGQGLRLIYYSQIVNDFQKGDIAEGYSVSREKKESFPLTVTSAQKNPTAFYLCASSIWAGAKYSNQPQHFGDGTRLSIL.